This T cell receptor beta chain derives from a study of early T cells in non-severe SARS-CoV-2 infection. This clonotype was picked up a small number of times. The CDR3 consists of 13 residues. With 3 bases removed from V and 5 bases from J, the gap between germline ends came to 10 bases. The germline V gene encodes CDR1 SGHNT and CDR2 YENEEA. Unique molecular identifiers were attached to individual cDNA molecules. Each CDR3 protein is one row after TCRdb ran MiXCR on the 5' RACE reads. The table has about 88,000 distinct CDR3 sequences, approximately 15% seen once. Sample: whole blood. The chain carries TRBV11-3 and TRBJ2-5; the D call may be TRBD1 or TRBD2 (5 bases each). The receptor comes from an adult who was a healthcare worker with PCR-confirmed SARS-CoV-2 infection or an uninfected control (not recorded which). CDR3 in amino acids: CASSFNWGETQYF. The CDR3 nucleotides read TGTGCCAGCAGCTTTAACTGGGGGGAGACCCAGTACTTC.